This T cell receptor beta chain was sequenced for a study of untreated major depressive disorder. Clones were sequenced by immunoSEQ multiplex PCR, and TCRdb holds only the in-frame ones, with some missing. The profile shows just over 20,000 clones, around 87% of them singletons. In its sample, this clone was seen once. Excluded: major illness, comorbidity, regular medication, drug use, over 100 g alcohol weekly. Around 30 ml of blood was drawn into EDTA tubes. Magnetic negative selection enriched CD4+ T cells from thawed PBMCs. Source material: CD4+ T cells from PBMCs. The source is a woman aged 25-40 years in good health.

In DNA form, the CDR3 reads TGTGCCAGCAGCTTAGCGGGGGGAGGCCCGGCTGAAGCTTTCTTT. This sequence encodes CASSLAGGGPAEAFF. V gene TRBV7-9 combines with J gene TRBJ1-1, with D possibly TRBD1 on 5 matching bases. CDR1 and CDR2 from the germline V gene are SEHNR and FQNEAQ (reference sequence). This CDR3 is built from 15 residues. V lost 0 bases and J 6 bases, leaving 14 bases between the germline ends.